Sequencing of this TCR beta chain was carried out in a study of T cell responses to AZD1222 COVID-19 vaccine. Study-level results: The study reported that nearly half of spike-specific TCRs target unmutated variant regions.

V was trimmed by 0 bases and J by 1 base, leaving 7 bases between them. The CDR3 is 14 amino acids. In germline, CDR1 is SGHRS, CDR2 YFSETQ. The data were produced by immunoSEQ multiplex PCR, yet TCRdb's version contains in-frame clones alone and is incomplete. The profile shows 80,000 to 100,000 clones, 70% to 90% of them singletons. About this clone itself: What it recognizes is unknown.

V gene TRBV5-1 combines with J gene TRBJ1-1; D gene uncertain. This receptor was obtained from an adult who received the AZD1222 COVID-19 vaccine. The input for sequencing was peripheral blood, taken 28 days after the second AZD1222 dose. The CDR3 protein is CASSLVQENTEAFF. CDR3 nucleotides: TGCGCCAGCAGCTTGGTTCAAGAGAACACTGAAGCTTTCTTT.